What follows is one T cell receptor (beta chain) and its context. Antigen specificity is unknown. The record originates from a study of PD-1 blockade in classical Hodgkin lymphoma. The germline V gene encodes CDR1 MNHNS and CDR2 SASEGT. Deletions cut 3 bases from V and 2 bases from J, with 14 bases between. The CDR3 is 15 amino acids. General observations from the study: No one has yet defined what causes the repertoire differences, which may be disease activity or prior therapy. Compared with healthy donors, newly diagnosed patients reportedly showed lower baseline TCR diversity. A significant rise in TCR diversity by C4D1 was seen for CD4+ but not CD8+ cells.

Libraries were prepared by immunoSEQ multiplex PCR; TCRdb keeps only in-frame clonotypes and omits some of them. The table has some 93,000 clones, roughly 78% seen once; the top ten hold 9.4%. Noted time point: cycle 4 day 1 (C4D1), after less than 7 weeks of nivolumab. The patients all showed relapse after autologous stem cell transplantation, while their brentuximab vedotin exposure varied. The TCR comes from a human donor with classical Hodgkin lymphoma. The V gene is TRBV6-1, the J gene TRBJ2-7; D possibly corresponds to TRBD1 (5 bases). This sample comprised peripheral blood mononuclear cells (PBMCs), obtained before the fourth cycle of nivolumab. CDR3 bases: TGTGCCAGCAGTGAGGGGCAGCCTGGGGCCTACGAGCAGTACTTC. This encodes CASSEGQPGAYEQYF.